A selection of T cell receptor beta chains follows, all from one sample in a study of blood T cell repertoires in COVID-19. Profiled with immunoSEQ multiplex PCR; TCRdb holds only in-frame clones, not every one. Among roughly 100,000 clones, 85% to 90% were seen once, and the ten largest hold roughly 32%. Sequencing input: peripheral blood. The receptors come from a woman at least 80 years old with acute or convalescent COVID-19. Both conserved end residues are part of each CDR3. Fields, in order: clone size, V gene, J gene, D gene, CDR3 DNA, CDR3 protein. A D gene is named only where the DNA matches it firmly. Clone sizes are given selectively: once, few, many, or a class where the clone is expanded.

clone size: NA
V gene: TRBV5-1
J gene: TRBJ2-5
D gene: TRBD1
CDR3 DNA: TGCGCCAGCAGCTTAAGGACAGGGGAGGGGGAGACCCAGTACTTC
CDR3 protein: CASSLRTGEGETQYF

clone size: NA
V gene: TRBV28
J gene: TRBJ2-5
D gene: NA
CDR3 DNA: TGTGCCAGCAGTTCTGGCGGAGCCAGGACCCAGTACTTC
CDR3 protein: CASSSGGARTQYF

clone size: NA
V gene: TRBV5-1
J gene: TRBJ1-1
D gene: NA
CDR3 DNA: TGCGCCAGCAGCCTACAGGAGAACACTGAAGCTTTCTTT
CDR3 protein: CASSLQENTEAFF

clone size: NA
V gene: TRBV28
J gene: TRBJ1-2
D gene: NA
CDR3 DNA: TGTGCCAGCAGTCCAACCCGGCTCTTCAGGATTGCCTATGGCTACACCTTC
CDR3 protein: CASSPTRLFRIAYGYTF

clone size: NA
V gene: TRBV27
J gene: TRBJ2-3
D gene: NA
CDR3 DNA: TGTGCCAGCAGTTTATATTTTCGGTACACAGATACGCAGTATTTT
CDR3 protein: CASSLYFRYTDTQYF

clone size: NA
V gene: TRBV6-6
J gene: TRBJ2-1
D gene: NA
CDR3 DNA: TGTGCCAGCATTGTAGGGGTCTCCTACAATGAGCAGTTCTTC
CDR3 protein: CASIVGVSYNEQFF

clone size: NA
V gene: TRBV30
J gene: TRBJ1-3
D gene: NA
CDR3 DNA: TGTGCCTGGAGTGTGAGCTCTGGAAACACCATATATTTT
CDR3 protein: CAWSVSSGNTIYF

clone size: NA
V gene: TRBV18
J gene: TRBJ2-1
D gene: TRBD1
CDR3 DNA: TGTGCCAGCTCACAACAGGGGTGGTCGGTGGATGAGCAGTTCTTC
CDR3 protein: CASSQQGWSVDEQFF

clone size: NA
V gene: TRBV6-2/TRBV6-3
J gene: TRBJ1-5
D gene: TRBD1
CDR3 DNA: TGTGCCAGCAGTTGGGGACAGGTCAATCAGCCCCAGCATTTT
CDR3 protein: CASSWGQVNQPQHF

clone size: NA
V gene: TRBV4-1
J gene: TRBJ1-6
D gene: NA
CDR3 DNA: TGCGCCAGCAGCCAACCCGCCCGCGGGAATTCACCCCTCCACTTT
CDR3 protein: CASSQPARGNSPLHF

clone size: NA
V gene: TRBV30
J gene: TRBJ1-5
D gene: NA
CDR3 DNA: TGTGCCTGGAGAGGGGGATTTGAACAGCCCCAGCATTTT
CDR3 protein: CAWRGGFEQPQHF

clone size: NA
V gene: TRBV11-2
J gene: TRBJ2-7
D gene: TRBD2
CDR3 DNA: TGTGCCAGCAGCTTACATACTAGCGGGGGAACCTACGAGCAGTACTTC
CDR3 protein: CASSLHTSGGTYEQYF

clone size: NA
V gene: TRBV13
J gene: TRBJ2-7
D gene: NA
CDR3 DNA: TGTGCCAGCGGGGTTGGGCAGGGCGAGCAGTACTTC
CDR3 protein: CASGVGQGEQYF

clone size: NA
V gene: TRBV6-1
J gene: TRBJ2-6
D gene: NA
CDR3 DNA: TGTGCCAGCAGTGCCACCGGGACATCCGTGAGGGGGGCCAACGTCCTGACTTTC
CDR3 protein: CASSATGTSVRGANVLTF

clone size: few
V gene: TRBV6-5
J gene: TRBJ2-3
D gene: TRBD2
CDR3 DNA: TGTGCCTGCGGGGTGGCGGGGGGGGCAGATACGCAGTATTTT
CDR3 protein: CACGVAGGADTQYF

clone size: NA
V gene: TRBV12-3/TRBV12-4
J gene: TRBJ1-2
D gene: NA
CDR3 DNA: TGTGCCAGCAGCCCCGGTGGGCAGGGCTACACCTTC
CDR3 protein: CASSPGGQGYTF

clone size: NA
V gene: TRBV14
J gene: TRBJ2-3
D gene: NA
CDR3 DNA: TGTGCCAGCAGCCGTATCTTGTTCACAGATACGCAGTATTTT
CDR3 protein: CASSRILFTDTQYF

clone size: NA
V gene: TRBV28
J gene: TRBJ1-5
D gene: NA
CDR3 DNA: TGTGCCAGCCGAACCGCGGGGTGGGCAGGGCGAAATCAGCCCCAGCATTTT
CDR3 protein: CASRTAGWAGRNQPQHF

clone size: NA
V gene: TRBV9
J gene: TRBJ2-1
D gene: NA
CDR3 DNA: TGTGCCAGCAGCGTGAGAAACAATGAGCAGTTCTTC
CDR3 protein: CASSVRNNEQFF

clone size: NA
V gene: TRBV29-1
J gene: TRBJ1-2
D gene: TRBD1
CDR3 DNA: TGCAGCGTTGGCGACAGGGGGGATCGTTACACCTTC
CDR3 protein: CSVGDRGDRYTF

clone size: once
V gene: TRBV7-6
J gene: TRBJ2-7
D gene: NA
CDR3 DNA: TGTGCCAGCAGCCCACGGACATTTTCCTACGAGCAGTACTTC
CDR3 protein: CASSPRTFSYEQYF

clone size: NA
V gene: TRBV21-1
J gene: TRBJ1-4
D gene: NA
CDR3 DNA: TGTGCCAGCAGCAAGTCGGGCCCGAGGGGGAAGGAAAAACTGTTTTTT
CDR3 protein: CASSKSGPRGKEKLFF

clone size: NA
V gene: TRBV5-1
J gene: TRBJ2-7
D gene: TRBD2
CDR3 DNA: TGCGCCAGCAGCTGGGGACTAGCGGGGGGGCTTGGGCACGAGCAGTACTTC
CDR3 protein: CASSWGLAGGLGHEQYF

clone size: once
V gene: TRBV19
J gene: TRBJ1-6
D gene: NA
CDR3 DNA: TGTGCCAGTACCTCCGACCGGGTCCGACTCAATTCACCCCTCCACTTT
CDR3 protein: CASTSDRVRLNSPLHF

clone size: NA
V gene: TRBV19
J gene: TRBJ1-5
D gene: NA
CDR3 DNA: TGTGCCAGTAGTATATTGAGCGGATCCCATCAGCCCCAGCATTTT
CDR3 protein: CASSILSGSHQPQHF

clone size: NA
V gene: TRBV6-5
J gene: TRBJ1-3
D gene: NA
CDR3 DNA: TGTGCCAGCGGACGCGGCGGGCGGGGAAACACCATATATTTT
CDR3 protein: CASGRGGRGNTIYF

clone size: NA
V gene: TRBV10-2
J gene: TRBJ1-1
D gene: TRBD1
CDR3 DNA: TGCGCCAGCCGGGACAGGGGCACTGAAGCTTTCTTT
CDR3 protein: CASRDRGTEAFF